The 18 T cell receptor beta chains reported below all come from one sample, sequenced in a study of CD8 T cells in Susac syndrome. Roughly 0.45 to 1 ug RNA was reverse transcribed with random hexamers. MiXCR was run by TCRdb on the immunoSEQ multiplex PCR reads, yielding one entry per CDR3 protein. The sample yields more than 150,000 distinct CDR3 sequences, roughly nine tenths seen once. Input material: CD4+ T cells from PBMCs. These TCRs come from a human donor in good health.

V is TRBV6-5 and J is TRBJ2-3; TRBD2 matches 8 bases. The junction had 11 bases not matched to a gene; V was cut back by 7 bases and J by 5 bases. Germline values: CDR1 MNHEY, CDR2 SVGAGI. This CDR3 contains 15 residues. The CDR3: CASNPAGGVRDTQYF. The CDR3 DNA sequence: TGTGCCAGCAATCCGGCGGGGGGCGTTAGAGATACGCAGTATTTT.

CDR3 loop: CASSQAQGFYEQYF. The CDR3 nucleotides read TGCGCCAGCAGCCAAGCTCAAGGGTTCTACGAGCAGTACTTC. The chain joins TRBV4-1 to TRBJ2-7, with no clear D. V gave up 1 base and J gave up 3 bases, with 10 bases separating them. Germline V lookup: CDR1 MGHRA, CDR2 YSYEKL. CDR3 size: 14 residues.

This clonotype came up once. The chain employs TRBV18 and TRBJ1-2; D remains ambiguous. The germline CDR1 and CDR2 sequences are KGHSH and LQKENI. The CDR3 length is 15 residues. Between the trimmed V and J ends, which lost 6 bases and 0 bases, there was a span of 14 bases. The CDR3 DNA reads TGTGCCAGCTCTTCGAGGACGGATCCTAACTATGGCTACACCTTC. Protein sequence: CASSSRTDPNYGYTF.

The gene calls are TRBV19 and TRBJ2-1, with 15 bases matching TRBD2. After removal of 4 bases from V and 4 bases from J, the junction contained 11 bases not matched to a gene. The CDR3 is 19 amino acids. CDR1 is LNHDA, CDR2 SQIVND, per germline (reference sequence). CDR3 residues: CASSTRPGLAGGRYNEQFF. CDR3 nucleotides: TGTGCCAGTAGTACCCGCCCGGGACTAGCGGGAGGCCGTTACAATGAGCAGTTCTTC.

The chain employs TRBV20-1 and TRBJ2-7; 10 nucleotides agree with TRBD2. Germline V CDR1 and CDR2: DFQATT, SNEGSKA (reference sequence). J lost 2 bases, V lost 1 base, and 2 bases had no gene match. This CDR3 has 14 amino acids. CDR3 bases: TGCAGTGCTAGAGGGCTAGCGGGAGCCTACGAGCAGTACTTC. It specifies CSARGLAGAYEQYF.

The chain has TRBV27 and TRBJ2-4, with 15 bases lining up with TRBD2. V was pared by 3 bases and J by 7 bases, with 10 bases of the junction left unmatched. The CDR3 extends over 18 amino acids. CDR1 is MNHEY and CDR2 is SMNVEV in the germline V gene (reference sequence). The CDR3 region is CASSFRTSGRASDNIQYF. The CDR3 DNA reads TGTGCCAGCAGTTTCCGGACTAGCGGGAGGGCCTCGGATAACATTCAGTACTTC.

The chain combines TRBV5-1 with TRBJ1-1; the D gene is possibly TRBD1 (5 bases). The CDR3 runs to 15 residues. The germline V gene has CDR1 SGHRS and CDR2 YFSETQ. V dropped 2 bases and J dropped 3 bases, with 14 bases sitting between them. In DNA form, the CDR3 reads TGCGCCAGCAGCTTAACACCCAGGGAGGACACTGAAGCTTTCTTT. It translates to CASSLTPREDTEAFF.

This clonotype came up a few times. The chain combines TRBV6-1 with TRBJ1-5; maybe TRBD1 (6 bases). CDR3 length equals 17 residues. Germline V gives CDR1 MNHNS, CDR2 SASEGT. Trimming shortened V by 5 bases and J by 1 base, and 18 bases separated the two germline ends. For the CDR3, the DNA is TGTGCCAGCAGTACAGGTCCCGGGACACAGAGCAATCAGCCCCAGCATTTT. Protein product: CASSTGPGTQSNQPQHF.

The CDR3 region is CSAGDSGGELFF. DNA of the CDR3: TGCAGCGCCGGAGACAGTGGCGGGGAGCTGTTTTTT. The chain combines TRBV29-1 with TRBJ2-2; D might be TRBD1 (5 bases). Germline V gene lookup returns CDR1 SQVTM and CDR2 ANQGSEA. This CDR3 spans 12 amino acids. V was pared by 7 bases and J by 7 bases, with 13 bases between.

Regarding this clonotype: One end of the junction does not line up with germline, which may come from a read error. The chain combines TRBV5-1 with TRBJ2-7; TRBD1 matches 8 bases. The CDR3 consists of 15 residues. Germline V gives CDR1 SGHRS, CDR2 YFSETQ. CDR3 nucleotides: TGCGCCAGCAGGCTTTGGACAGGGAGTTCCTCCGAGCAGTACTTC. Residues: CASRLWTGSSSEQYF.

The chain joins TRBV3-1 to TRBJ2-7; unclear D gene. Trimming removed 3 bases from V and 2 bases from J, with 11 bases in between. Germline-derived CDR1 and CDR2 are LGHDT and YNNKEL (reference sequence). This CDR3 comprises 14 residues. The CDR3 spells CASSQGFSPYEQYF. The DNA of the CDR3 is TGTGCCAGCAGCCAGGGCTTTAGCCCCTACGAGCAGTACTTC.

J is TRBJ1-1 and V is TRBV12-3 or TRBV12-4; D is ambiguous. V was trimmed by 4 bases and J by 3 bases, leaving 21 bases between them. This CDR3 spans 17 amino acids. In DNA, the CDR3 is TGTGCCAGCAGTTCAACCTCGTCGATAGAGACGGACACTGAAGCTTTCTTT. Protein product: CASSSTSSIETDTEAFF.

V usage is TRBV28 and J usage is TRBJ2-7; the D gene is possibly TRBD1 (7 bases). V lost 5 bases, J lost 1 base, and 18 bases lay in between. The germline gives CDR1 MDHEN, CDR2 SYDVKM. This CDR3 is built from 16 residues. The chain's CDR3 is CASSPLEGATSYEQYF. The CDR3 DNA reads TGTGCCAGCAGTCCCCTGGAGGGGGCCACTTCCTACGAGCAGTACTTC.

This sequence joins TRBV20-1 and TRBJ2-5; TRBD2 aligns across 12 bases. Germline CDR1 reads DFQATT; CDR2 reads SNEGSKA (reference sequence). This CDR3 spans 16 amino acids. Trimming at V came to 1 base and at J to 5 bases, leaving 8 bases not matched to a gene. CDR3 sequence (DNA): TGCAGTGCTAGAGGGTCTAGCGGGGGGGAATCGGAGACCCAGTACTTC. Protein: CSARGSSGGESETQYF.

This sequence joins TRBV28 and TRBJ2-7, with 12 bases that match TRBD2. The germline CDR1 and CDR2 sequences are MDHEN and SYDVKM. The CDR3 has 17 residues. V shed 4 bases and J 0 bases; nucleotides not matched to a gene: 7. In nucleotides, the CDR3 is TGTGCCAGCAGTTCCCCAGGACTAGCGGGACCCTCCTACGAGCAGTACTTC. Translated, it gives CASSSPGLAGPSYEQYF. The full variable domain, in which reference TRBV28 and TRBJ2-7 provide the parts outside the CDR3, is DVKVTQSSRYLVKRTGEKVFLECVQDMDHENMFWYRQDPGLGLRLIYFSYDVKMKEKGDIPEGYSVSREKKERFSLILESASTNQTSMYLCASSSPGLAGPSYEQYFGPGTRLTVT.

CDR3 DNA sequence: TGTGCCAGCAGCTCGGGACAGGGGCAGCACGAGCAGTACTTC. Amino acids: CASSSGQGQHEQYF. The J gene is TRBJ2-7, the V gene TRBV6-6, with 10 bases matching TRBD1. Germline assignment: CDR1 MNHNY and CDR2 SVGAGI (reference sequence). Germline trimming cut 6 bases from V and 5 bases from J; bases unmatched to any gene: 7. The CDR3 contains 14 residues.

In DNA form, the CDR3 reads TGTGCCAGCAGTTTTGGGGGTTACACTGAAGCTTTCTTT. This translates into CASSFGGYTEAFF. This chain links TRBV28 with TRBJ1-1, with TRBD1 as a possible D gene (5 bases). The germline gives CDR1 MDHEN, CDR2 SYDVKM. CDR3 length: 13 amino acids. The ends were cut back, 3 bases at V and 3 bases at J, with 8 bases in the middle. The full variable domain, rest sourced from reference TRBV28 and TRBJ1-1, is DVKVTQSSRYLVKRTGEKVFLECVQDMDHENMFWYRQDPGLGLRLIYFSYDVKMKEKGDIPEGYSVSREKKERFSLILESASTNQTSMYLCASSFGGYTEAFFGQGTRLTVV.

The chain joins TRBV3-1 to TRBJ2-3, with 15 bases fitting TRBD2. CDR1 is LGHDT, CDR2 YNNKEL, per germline (reference sequence). Trimming cost V 2 bases and J 6 bases; bases outside gene matches: 3. CDR3 length: 16 amino acids. Here the CDR3 DNA reads TGTGCCAGCAGCCAACTGGGACTAGCGGGGGGTGATACGCAGTATTTT. Translated, it gives CASSQLGLAGGDTQYF.